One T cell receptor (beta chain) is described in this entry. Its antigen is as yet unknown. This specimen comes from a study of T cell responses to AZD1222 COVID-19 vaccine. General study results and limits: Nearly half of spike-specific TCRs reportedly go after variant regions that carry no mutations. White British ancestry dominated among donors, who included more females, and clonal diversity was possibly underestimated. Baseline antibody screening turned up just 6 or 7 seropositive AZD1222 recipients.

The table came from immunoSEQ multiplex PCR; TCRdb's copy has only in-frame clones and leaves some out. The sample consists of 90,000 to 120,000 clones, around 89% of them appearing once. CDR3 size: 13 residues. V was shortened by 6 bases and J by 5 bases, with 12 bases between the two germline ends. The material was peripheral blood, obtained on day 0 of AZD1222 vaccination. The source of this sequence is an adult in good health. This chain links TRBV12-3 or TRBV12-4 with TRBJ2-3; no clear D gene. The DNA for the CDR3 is TGTGCCAGCAGCCCACAGATGGAAGATACGCAGTATTTT. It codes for CASSPQMEDTQYF.